Listed below are T cell receptor beta chains from one sample, sequenced in a study of blood T cell repertoires in COVID-19. Some clones are missing from TCRdb's copy, which holds only in-frame ones; the method was immunoSEQ multiplex PCR. The sample records about 160,000 clones, 85% being singletons. The sequenced material came from peripheral blood. All receptors derive from a human donor with acute or convalescent COVID-19. The donor label of this sample is uncertain. Both conserved end residues are part of each CDR3. A D gene is named only where the DNA matches it firmly. The size entry is marked missing in some rows and otherwise reads once, few, many or a size class.

v_gene: TRBV30; j_gene: TRBJ2-7; abundance: .; d_gene: .; CDR3nt: TGTGCCTGGAGTGACACAGGGCACGAGCAGTACTTC; CDR3aa: CAWSDTGHEQYF
v_gene: TRBV5-1; j_gene: TRBJ2-5; abundance: .; d_gene: TRBD2; CDR3nt: TGCGCCAGCAGCTTGGTACTAGCGGGGGGAGAGACCCAGTACTTC; CDR3aa: CASSLVLAGGETQYF
v_gene: TRBV9; j_gene: TRBJ2-7; abundance: .; d_gene: .; CDR3nt: TGTGCCAGCAGCGTAGGGGGGCCGACCTACGAGCAGTACTTC; CDR3aa: CASSVGGPTYEQYF
v_gene: TRBV4-2; j_gene: TRBJ1-4; abundance: .; d_gene: TRBD1; CDR3nt: TGTGCCAGCAGCCAAGAAATAGGTCAACAGGGGGCGCAAAAACTGTTTTTT; CDR3aa: CASSQEIGQQGAQKLFF
v_gene: TRBV30; j_gene: TRBJ1-2; abundance: few; d_gene: .; CDR3nt: TGTGCCTGGAGCCCCGGGTATGGCTACACCTTC; CDR3aa: CAWSPGYGYTF
v_gene: TRBV2; j_gene: TRBJ1-1; abundance: .; d_gene: .; CDR3nt: TGTGCCAGCAGTGTGGGACTCAGGAACACTGAAGCTTTCTTT; CDR3aa: CASSVGLRNTEAFF
v_gene: TRBV29-1; j_gene: TRBJ1-1; abundance: .; d_gene: TRBD1; CDR3nt: TGCAGCGTGCAGGGGGGCAGGGGGCGAACTGAAGCTTTCTTT; CDR3aa: CSVQGGRGRTEAFF
v_gene: TRBV30; j_gene: TRBJ1-1; abundance: few; d_gene: .; CDR3nt: TGTGCCTGGGGGAGCGGGGTGGCTGAAGCTTTCTTT; CDR3aa: CAWGSGVAEAFF
v_gene: TRBV7-9; j_gene: TRBJ1-1; abundance: .; d_gene: .; CDR3nt: TGTGCCAGCAGCCGACCCCGTCCAGGAGGGGCCCCAAACACTGAAGCTTTCTTT; CDR3aa: CASSRPRPGGAPNTEAFF
v_gene: TRBV5-8; j_gene: TRBJ2-5; abundance: .; d_gene: TRBD2; CDR3nt: TGTGCCAGCAGAACTAGCGGGGGTCAAGAGACCCAGTACTTC; CDR3aa: CASRTSGGQETQYF
v_gene: TRBV11-3; j_gene: TRBJ2-5; abundance: .; d_gene: .; CDR3nt: TGTGCCAGCAGCTTAGGGCGGGCAGGTAAAGAGACCCAGTACTTC; CDR3aa: CASSLGRAGKETQYF
v_gene: TRBV4-1; j_gene: TRBJ2-3; abundance: .; d_gene: .; CDR3nt: TGCGCCAGCGCCGCGGACACGACAGATACGCAGTATTTT; CDR3aa: CASAADTTDTQYF
v_gene: TRBV28; j_gene: TRBJ2-3; abundance: few; d_gene: .; CDR3nt: TGTGCCAGCAGCTGGAGCGGTAATACGCAGTATTTT; CDR3aa: CASSWSGNTQYF
v_gene: TRBV7-2; j_gene: TRBJ2-5; abundance: .; d_gene: .; CDR3nt: TGTGCCAGCAGCTTATCATCTGCGGGGGCACAAGAGACCCAGTACTTC; CDR3aa: CASSLSSAGAQETQYF
v_gene: TRBV19; j_gene: TRBJ1-5; abundance: .; d_gene: TRBD1; CDR3nt: TGTGCCAGTAGTATAGGGACAGGGGTTGATCAGCCCCAGCATTTT; CDR3aa: CASSIGTGVDQPQHF
v_gene: TRBV29-1; j_gene: TRBJ2-7; abundance: .; d_gene: TRBD1; CDR3nt: TGCAGCGTGACCGGGACAGGGGGCTCCTACGAGCAGTACTTC; CDR3aa: CSVTGTGGSYEQYF